This note documents a single T cell receptor beta chain sequence. This record belongs to a study of blood T cells in healthy people across ages. The authors ran a second PCR of about 6 to 11 cycles using a sample-barcoded 5' primer and a J-beta primer mix. TCRdb reanalysed the 5' RACE reads using MiXCR and keeps one entry per CDR3 protein. The sample lists some 1,000,000 distinct CDR3 sequences, under 30% occurring once. The data were also submitted as part of a second study, on T cells of mothers and their children.

This receptor was obtained from a girl aged 2-9 years in good health. Sequencing was performed on blood.

The CDR3 here is CASSPPNREEEQFF. CDR3 sequence (DNA): TGTGCCAGCAGTCCGCCAAACAGGGAAGAGGAGCAGTTCTTC. This sequence joins TRBV28 and TRBJ2-1, with D perhaps matching TRBD1 (6 bases). The CDR3 is 14 residues long. The germline CDR1 and CDR2 sequences are MDHEN and SYDVKM. V dropped 5 bases and J dropped 10 bases, with 18 bases sitting between them.